Each of the 17 T cell receptor beta chains below was sequenced from the same sample in a study of blood T cells in healthy people across ages (dated by TCRdb to between 2014 and 2017). Receptor amplification or capture employed 5' RACE. TCRdb lists the instrument as Illumina HiSeq 2500. A second about 7 to 11 cycle PCR used a sample-barcoded 5' primer and a J-beta primer mix. Using fastp at Q25 and MiXCR, TCRdb reprocessed the public reads and kept productive beta chains. Each entry is one CDR3 protein sequence, shown with its most common DNA and genes. The sample table shows more than 600,000 distinct CDR3 sequences, and roughly 25% are seen once. The ten biggest clones cover more than 8.5% of the sample. The same data also contributed to another study, on T cells of mothers and their children.

The source material was blood. The receptors originated from a boy younger than 18 in good health.

The chain combines TRBV9 with TRBJ1-1; D is unclear. Germline V CDR1 and CDR2: SGDLS, YYNGEE. The CDR3 covers 13 residues. V lost 0 bases and J lost 7, with 10 bases in between. The CDR3 loop is CASSVVVDYEAFF. As DNA, the CDR3 is TGTGCCAGCAGCGTAGTAGTTGATTATGAAGCTTTCTTT.

The rearrangement joins TRBV14 to TRBJ1-2, with no clear D. This CDR3 spans 17 amino acids. Per the germline V gene, CDR1 is SGHDN and CDR2 is FVKESK. V was cut by 0 bases and J by 0 bases, with 14 bases left in between. In DNA form, the CDR3 reads TGTGCCAGCAGCCAAGATGGATTGTTTCCTTCTAACTATGGCTACACCTTC. As protein: CASSQDGLFPSNYGYTF.

The gene calls are TRBV2 and TRBJ2-1, with TRBD2 matching over 8 bases. This CDR3 is built from 14 residues. Germline V gene lookup returns CDR1 SNHLY and CDR2 FYNNEI. The trim removed 7 bases at V and 7 bases at J, leaving 9 bases unmatched. The CDR3 DNA reads TGTGCCAGCACGGCACGGGAGGGCCTTAATGAGCAGTTCTTC. It encodes CASTAREGLNEQFF.

This chain links TRBV6-1 with TRBJ2-5; D is undetermined. The DNA end is more similar to TRBJ2-7, so the J call may be wrong. In germline, CDR1 is MNHNS, CDR2 SASEGT. The CDR3 runs to 13 residues. CDR3 loop: CASSEPGLREQYF. The DNA of the CDR3 is TGTGCCAGCAGTGAACCGGGCCTCCGCGAGCAGTACTTC.

This clonotype was seen a handful of times. The rearrangement uses TRBV5-6 and TRBJ2-1, with D perhaps TRBD2 (6 bases). The length of the CDR3 is 12 residues. Looked up from germline, CDR1 is SGHDT and CDR2 is YYEEEE. Trimming took 3 bases from V and 14 from J, leaving 15 bases between them. The CDR3 nucleotides read TGTGCCAGCAGCTATGGTGGGTCGGGAGAGTTCTTC. Protein sequence: CASSYGGSGEFF. Looking up the rest from reference TRBV5-6 and TRBJ2-1 gives the full variable domain: DAGVTQSPTHLIKTRGQQVTLRCSPKSGHDTVSWYQQALGQGPQFIFQYYEEEERQRGNFPDRFSGHQFPNYSSELNVNALLLGDSALYLCASSYGGSGEFFGPGTRLTVL.

The chain couples TRBV14 to TRBJ2-7; TRBD1 matches at 7 bases. Germline-derived CDR1 and CDR2 are SGHDN and FVKESK. J lost 3 bases, V lost 1 base, and 6 bases had no gene match. The CDR3 covers 15 residues. CDR3 DNA sequence: TGTGCCAGCAGCCAAGGTCCCCCAGGGGGCTACGAGCAGTACTTC. Its translation is CASSQGPPGGYEQYF.

V gene TRBV6-2 or TRBV6-3 combines with J gene TRBJ2-3; D unclear. CDR1 and CDR2 from the germline V gene are MNHEY and SVGEGT. The CDR3 has 14 amino acids. With 2 bases removed from V and 2 bases from J, the gap between germline ends came to 8 bases. In DNA, the CDR3 is TGTGCCAGCAGTTACATACCTTACACAGATACGCAGTATTTT. Translating gives CASSYIPYTDTQYF.

Note on this clonotype: An end of the junction differs from the germline gene, which may be a read error. The rearrangement uses TRBV7-7 and TRBJ2-1; the D is unclear. The CDR3 is made up of 13 amino acids. CDR1 is SSHAT and CDR2 is FNYEAQ in the germline V gene (reference sequence). DNA of the CDR3: TGTGCTAGCAGCAAAAGTCCTGGCAATGAGCAGTTCTTC. This gives the protein CASSKSPGNEQFF.

V usage is TRBV20-1 and J usage is TRBJ2-5; maybe TRBD2 (6 bases). Gene TRBJ2-7 matches the end of the DNA better, so the J call may be wrong. CDR1 and CDR2 (germline): DFQATT, SNEGSKA (reference sequence). The CDR3 sequence is 15 residues long. The CDR3 DNA reads TGCAGTGCTAGAGATCAAACGGGAGTCTCCTACGAGCAGTACTTC. Translating gives CSARDQTGVSYEQYF.

The CDR3: CASSSGTLDYEQYF. CDR3 DNA: TGTGCCAGCTCATCCGGGACCCTTGACTACGAGCAGTACTTC. This chain uses TRBV18 with TRBJ2-7, with D perhaps given as TRBD1 or TRBD2 (5 bases each). The CDR3 has 14 amino acids. CDR1 is KGHSH and CDR2 is LQKENI in the germline V gene. Trimming took off 5 bases at V and 3 bases at J, with 14 bases between the two ends.

This clonotype was detected a few times. Written as DNA, the CDR3 is TGTGCCAGCAGCCCACGGGGGGGTCCTTGGAACATTCAGTACTTC. Residues: CASSPRGGPWNIQYF. The chain couples TRBV3-1 to TRBJ2-4; 8 nucleotides agree with TRBD2. Germline V CDR1 and CDR2: LGHDT, YNNKEL (reference sequence). V trimming: 4 bases; J trimming: 7 bases; junction bases outside the gene matches: 9. The CDR3 totals 15 residues.

The chain links TRBV7-2 to TRBJ2-4; D is perhaps TRBD2 (6 bases). CDR3 length: 15 amino acids. Germline CDR1 and CDR2: SGHTA and FQGNSA. The V and J ends lost 3 bases and 5 bases respectively, with 14 bases between them. The CDR3 DNA is TGTGCCAGCAGCTTGGAGGGCGGAAAAGAAAACATTCAGTACTTC. Amino acids: CASSLEGGKENIQYF. Supplemented by reference TRBV7-2 and TRBJ2-4, the full variable domain reads GAGVSQSPSNKVTEKGKDVELRCDPISGHTALYWYRQSLGQGLEFLIYFQGNSAPDKSGLPSDRFSAERTGGSVSTLTIQRTQQEDSAVYLCASSLEGGKENIQYFGAGTRLSVL.

V is TRBV15 and J is TRBJ2-3; D remains unclear. The V end was cut by 0 bases, the J end by 1 base, with 11 bases between. Per the germline V gene, CDR1 is LNHNV and CDR2 is YYDKDF (reference sequence). The CDR3 has 16 amino acids. This CDR3 reads CATSRERATGTDTQYF. The CDR3 DNA sequence: TGTGCCACCAGCAGAGAAAGGGCCACAGGCACAGATACGCAGTATTTT.

Ten or more counts support this clonotype. The chain is built from TRBV20-1 and TRBJ2-6; no firm D call. The V gene lost 1 base and the J gene lost 2 bases, with 3 bases spanning the gap. The CDR3 has 13 residues. The germline gives CDR1 DFQATT, CDR2 SNEGSKA (reference sequence). The CDR3 protein is CSARAPGANVLTF. The CDR3 nucleotides are TGCAGTGCTAGAGCTCCTGGGGCCAACGTCCTGACTTTC.

This clonotype has ten or more counts. This chain connects TRBV12-3 or TRBV12-4 to TRBJ1-4; the D gene is possibly TRBD1 (5 bases). This CDR3 has 15 residues. Trimming took off 4 bases at V and 3 bases at J, with 12 bases between the two ends. This CDR3 reads CASSSTGTANEKLFF. The CDR3 region has the DNA TGTGCCAGCAGTTCTACCGGGACGGCTAATGAAAAACTGTTTTTT.

In this sample, this clonotype turned up a few times. The chain employs TRBV7-9 and TRBJ1-1, with D possibly being TRBD1 (5 bases). CDR3 length: 14 amino acids. The germline gives CDR1 SEHNR, CDR2 FQNEAQ (reference sequence). The V and J ends lost 3 bases and 4 bases respectively, with 12 bases between them. The CDR3 DNA reads as TGTGCCAGCAGCTTTTGGACGGGGACCACTGAAGCTTTCTTT. Residues: CASSFWTGTTEAFF.

This clonotype was counted a few times. This chain uses TRBV15 with TRBJ2-4; a possible D gene is TRBD1 (7 bases). The CDR3 covers 15 residues. V gave up 3 bases and J gave up 6 bases, with 15 bases separating them. The V gene's germline CDR1 is LNHNV and CDR2 YYDKDF (reference sequence). The CDR3 loop reads CATSSGTGDRNIQYF. Written as DNA, the CDR3 is TGTGCCACCAGCAGTGGAACGGGGGACAGAAACATTCAGTACTTC.